This T cell receptor beta chain is drawn from a study of shared clonotypes between healthy human individuals. Repertoires were generated with immunoSEQ multiplex PCR, while TCRdb's copy carries only in-frame clones and drops some. The table shows some 2,100,000 clones, with about 92% occurring only once. CD45RO-negative, CCR7-selected cells formed the naive CD8 fraction, which excluded terminally differentiated effector memory CD45RA+ cells. The germline gives CDR1 MDHEN, CDR2 SYDVKM. This CDR3 comprises 14 residues. V shed 2 bases and J shed 4 bases, with 11 bases lying between them. The clonotype originates from a man aged 18 to 30 in good health. Some clones in this sample may be carry-over from other donors' samples. The chain employs TRBV28 and TRBJ1-2; the D gene is possibly TRBD1 (5 bases). Sequencing was carried out using naive CD8+ T cells from PBMCs. The CDR3 DNA follows: TGTGCCAGCAGTTTAGGAGGGGCATTCTATGGCTACACCTTC. Amino acids: CASSLGGAFYGYTF.